This T cell receptor (beta chain) was profiled in a study of graft-versus-host responses after intestinal transplantation. Whole-study context: Recipients had multivisceral, liver-intestinal, or isolated intestinal transplants. The whole recipient group had anti-thymocyte globulin induction followed by tacrolimus and steroids for around three years.

Turning to this clone: No antigen is known for it.

Study-level results: Peak circulating GvH clone levels tracked with early post-transplant HvG declines. Recipient bone marrow held GvH clones, some seen earlier in ileum or blood.

The protocol was immunoSEQ multiplex PCR, while the TCRdb copy is restricted to in-frame clones and leaves out a portion. The sample carries more than 95,000 clones, over 85% recorded once. The CDR3 contains 15 residues. In germline, CDR1 is SGDLS, CDR2 YYNGEE. Germline trimming cut 0 bases from V and 6 bases from J; bases unmatched to any gene: 4. The sample here was unstimulated CD8+ T cells sorted from spleen or lymph node cells, taken before intestinal transplant. The chain has TRBV9 and TRBJ2-1; 9 bases fit TRBD2. This TCR derives from a human donor who received an intestinal transplant. CDR3 sequence reads: CASSVESGGPNEQFF. The CDR3 DNA is TGTGCCAGCAGCGTAGAGAGCGGGGGGCCCAATGAGCAGTTCTTC.